The 13 T cell receptor beta chains below come from one sample, sequenced in a study of cytomegalovirus exposure and HLA in healthy donors. The primer mix had 60 Vbeta and 13 Jbeta primers. Clones were sequenced by immunoSEQ multiplex PCR, and TCRdb holds only the in-frame ones, with some missing. The sample data list about 150,000 clones. Sequencing input: PBMCs. These receptors were collected from a woman between 45 and 65 years old in good health and CMV-seronegative.

V and J are TRBV28 and TRBJ1-5, with 7 bases identical to TRBD1. In germline, CDR1 is MDHEN, CDR2 SYDVKM. The CDR3 has 15 amino acids. The V segment lost 3 bases and the J segment 4 bases; nucleotides outside the gene matches: 6. CDR3 DNA: TGTGCCAGCAGTTTCATACAGGGGATTAATCAGCCCCAGCATTTT. Its protein is CASSFIQGINQPQHF. The entire variable domain, with the rest obtained from reference TRBV28 and TRBJ1-5, is as follows: DVKVTQSSRYLVKRTGEKVFLECVQDMDHENMFWYRQDPGLGLRLIYFSYDVKMKEKGDIPEGYSVSREKKERFSLILESASTNQTSMYLCASSFIQGINQPQHFGDGTRLSIL.

V and J are TRBV5-1 and TRBJ2-1; 8 bases are a match to TRBD2. The CDR3 is 16 residues long. The germline V gene has CDR1 SGHRS and CDR2 YFSETQ. V shed 1 base and J 4 bases; nucleotides not matched to a gene: 7. The CDR3 DNA is TGCGCCAGCAGCTTGACGGGAGGGGGGGGATACAATGAGCAGTTCTTC. Residues: CASSLTGGGGYNEQFF. The variable domain in full, with the rest retrieved from reference TRBV5-1 and TRBJ2-1, is KAGVTQTPRYLIKTRGQQVTLSCSPISGHRSVSWYQQTPGQGLQFLFEYFSETQRNKGNFPGRFSGRQFSNSRSEMNVSTLELGDSALYLCASSLTGGGGYNEQFFGPGTRLTVL.

The CDR3 spells CASSQDRSSSYEQYF. The DNA of the CDR3 is TGTGCCAGCAGCCAAGATAGGAGCAGCTCCTACGAGCAGTACTTC. This chain joins TRBV14 and TRBJ2-7; D is uncertain. The CDR3 has 15 amino acids. Per germline, CDR1 SGHDN and CDR2 FVKESK. Trimming stripped 0 bases from V and 0 bases from J, with 9 bases between.

The chain couples TRBV4-1 to TRBJ2-1, with 7 bases lining up with TRBD2. The CDR3 extends over 18 amino acids. The germline V gene encodes CDR1 MGHRA and CDR2 YSYEKL. Germline trimming cut 11 bases from V and 0 bases from J; bases unmatched to any gene: 19. The CDR3, as DNA: TGCGCCCCCAGCGAAGGTCCCAAAGCGGGGAGCTCCTACAATGAGCAGTTCTTC. Translated: CAPSEGPKAGSSYNEQFF.

The chain joins TRBV9 to TRBJ1-4, with a possible D match to TRBD1 (5 bases). Germline V gene sequence: CDR1 SGDLS, CDR2 YYNGEE. This CDR3 has 14 amino acids. Deletions cut 3 bases from V and 6 bases from J, with 12 bases between. The CDR3 loop reads CASSAGWVDEKLFF. CDR3 bases: TGTGCCAGCAGCGCAGGGTGGGTCGATGAAAAACTGTTTTTT.

The chain is built from TRBV4-3 and TRBJ2-7; 11 nucleotides match TRBD2. Germline V lookup: CDR1 LGHNA, CDR2 YSLEER. This CDR3 contains 17 residues. Trimming removed 0 bases from V and 4 bases from J; junction bases left unmatched: 8. CDR3 DNA sequence: TGCGCCAGCAGCCAAGAGGTAGCGGGAGGGGGGTGGTACGAGCAGTACTTC. This translates into CASSQEVAGGGWYEQYF.

This chain connects TRBV6-4 to TRBJ1-2; TRBD1 agrees at 8 bases. The CDR3 has 13 amino acids. CDR1 is MRHNA, CDR2 SNTAGT, per germline. With 6 bases clipped from V and 4 bases from J, the junction kept 4 bases outside the gene matches. CDR3 DNA: TGTGCCAGCAGCAGGGGGCCTGGCTATGGCTACACCTTC. It translates to CASSRGPGYGYTF.

J is TRBJ2-7 and V is TRBV27; 9 nucleotides align to TRBD1. CDR1 is MNHEY, CDR2 SMNVEV, per germline (reference sequence). V trimming: 0 bases; J trimming: 4 bases; junction bases outside the gene matches: 4. The CDR3 covers 15 residues. The CDR3 reads CASSLSGTGPYEQYF. The CDR3 DNA is TGTGCCAGCAGTTTATCGGGGACAGGGCCATACGAGCAGTACTTC.

J is TRBJ2-5 and V is TRBV5-1; D ambiguous. The CDR3 loop spans 15 amino acids. V lost 2 bases and J lost 1, with 12 bases in between. The V gene's germline CDR1 is SGHRS and CDR2 YFSETQ. The CDR3 loop reads CASSFKLLSQETQYF. The CDR3 region has the DNA TGCGCCAGCAGCTTTAAACTACTCAGCCAAGAGACCCAGTACTTC.

The J gene is TRBJ1-2, the V gene TRBV30, with a weak D call TRBD1 (6 bases). This CDR3 comprises 13 residues. V lost 3 bases to trimming and J lost 2 bases, with 10 bases between them. Germline assignment: CDR1 GTSNPN and CDR2 SVGIG (reference sequence). CDR3 sequence: CAWSVGANYGYTF. The CDR3 DNA reads as TGTGCCTGGAGCGTGGGGGCCAACTATGGCTACACCTTC. The variable domain in full, completed from reference TRBV30 and TRBJ1-2, reads SQTIHQWPATLVQPVGSPLSLECTVEGTSNPNLYWYRQAAGRGLQLLFYSVGIGQISSEVPQNLSASRPQDRQFILSSKKLLLSDSGFYLCAWSVGANYGYTFGSGTRLTVV.

The CDR3 loop is CASSIREAGTGELFF. Here the CDR3 DNA reads TGTGCCAGCAGTATCAGGGAGGCGGGCACCGGGGAGCTGTTTTTT. The chain combines TRBV6-5 with TRBJ2-2; the D gene is possibly TRBD2 (6 bases). The CDR3 extends over 15 amino acids. Germline CDR1 MNHEY, CDR2 SVGAGI. The germline V and J ends were trimmed by 5 bases and 4 bases, with 14 bases remaining between them.

For the CDR3, the DNA is TGTGCCAGCAGTGTTAGCGGGAGGGAGAACAATGAGCAGTTCTTC. Amino acid sequence: CASSVSGRENNEQFF. The genes are TRBV28 and TRBJ2-1, with 11 positions matching TRBD2. CDR1 is MDHEN, CDR2 SYDVKM, per germline. This CDR3 contains 15 residues. V gave up 5 bases and J gave up 5 bases; unmatched junction bases: 5.

This rearrangement joins TRBV2 to TRBJ1-5; 7 bases agree with TRBD1. J lost 4 bases, V lost 7 bases, and 4 bases had no gene match. Looked up from germline, CDR1 is SNHLY and CDR2 is FYNNEI. CDR3 size: 13 residues. The CDR3 region has the DNA TGTGCCAGCAATATCAGGGGGAATCAGCCCCAGCATTTT. Its protein product is CASNIRGNQPQHF. Combining the CDR3 with reference TRBV2 and TRBJ1-5 gives the whole variable domain EPEVTQTPSHQVTQMGQEVILRCVPISNHLYFYWYRQILGQKVEFLVSFYNNEISEKSEIFDDQFSVERPDGSNFTLKIRSTKLEDSAMYFCASNIRGNQPQHFGDGTRLSIL.